This T cell receptor beta chain was sequenced for a study of preoperative IRX-2 immunotherapy in early breast cancer. Specified treatment: preoperative locoregional IRX-2 cytokine immunotherapy. Samples came from a phase Ib trial of preoperative locoregional IRX-2 cytokine immunotherapy. Germline CDR1 MNHEY, CDR2 SMNVEV (reference sequence). Trimming left V 3 bases short and J 0 bases short, with 6 bases between. This CDR3 region has 14 residues. Sequencing used immunoSEQ multiplex PCR; TCRdb keeps in-frame clones, though not all of them. The sample consists of 34,000 or so clones, around four fifths of them appearing once.

The source was lymph node tissue, collected from a patient treated with IRX-2 immunotherapy. The gene calls are TRBV27 and TRBJ2-1; D gene unclear. This TCR derives from a human donor with breast cancer. CDR3 sequence reads: CASSLRSSYNEQFF. CDR3 nucleotide sequence: TGTGCCAGCAGTTTGCGGAGCTCCTACAATGAGCAGTTCTTC.